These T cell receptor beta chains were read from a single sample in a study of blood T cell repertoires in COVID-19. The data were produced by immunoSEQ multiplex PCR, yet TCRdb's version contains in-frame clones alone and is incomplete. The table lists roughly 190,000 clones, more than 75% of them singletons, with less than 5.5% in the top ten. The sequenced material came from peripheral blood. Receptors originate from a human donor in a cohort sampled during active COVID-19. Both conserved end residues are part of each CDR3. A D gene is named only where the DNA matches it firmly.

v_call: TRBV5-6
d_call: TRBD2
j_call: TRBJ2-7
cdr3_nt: TGTGCCAGCAGCTTTACTAGCGGGGGGGCCTACGAGCAGTACTTC
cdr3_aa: CASSFTSGGAYEQYF

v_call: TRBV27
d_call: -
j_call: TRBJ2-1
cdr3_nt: TGTGCCAGCAGGATTAGGGGCTCCTACAATGAGCAGTTCTTC
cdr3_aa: CASRIRGSYNEQFF

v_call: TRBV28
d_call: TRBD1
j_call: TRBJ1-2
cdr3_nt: TGTGCCAGCAGTTTAGGTGACAGGGTGCCTGGCTACACCTTC
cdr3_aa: CASSLGDRVPGYTF

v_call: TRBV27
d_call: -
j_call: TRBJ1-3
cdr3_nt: TGTGCCAGCAGCCTAAAGGGGGGGGGAAACACCATATATTTT
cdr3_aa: CASSLKGGGNTIYF

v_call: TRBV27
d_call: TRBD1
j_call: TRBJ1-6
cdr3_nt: TGTGCCAGCAGCCGAGTGACAGGGGTCGGTCCCCTCCACTTT
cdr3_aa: CASSRVTGVGPLHF

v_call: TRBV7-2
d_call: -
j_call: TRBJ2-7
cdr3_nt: TGTGCCAGCAGCCACACCTCGTACGAGCAGTACTTC
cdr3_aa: CASSHTSYEQYF

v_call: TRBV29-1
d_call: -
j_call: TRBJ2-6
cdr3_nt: TGCAGCGTCCTACTGGGGGGTCAATCATACTCTGGGGCCAACGTCCTGACTTTC
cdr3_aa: CSVLLGGQSYSGANVLTF

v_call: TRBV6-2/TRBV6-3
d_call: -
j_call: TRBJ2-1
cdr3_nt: TGTGCCAGCAGTTACTCGGAGTCCAATGAGCAGTTCTTC
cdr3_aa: CASSYSESNEQFF

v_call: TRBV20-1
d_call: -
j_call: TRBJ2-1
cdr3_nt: TGCAGGGCGGGGCGCACCCATGAGCAGTTCTTC
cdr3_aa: CRAGRTHEQFF

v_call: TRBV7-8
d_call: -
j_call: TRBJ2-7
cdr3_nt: TGTGCCAGCAGCCCGCGGCTCTACGAGCAGTACTTC
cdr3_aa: CASSPRLYEQYF

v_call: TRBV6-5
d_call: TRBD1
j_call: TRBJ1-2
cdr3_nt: TGTGCCAGCAGTTACTCGTGGGACAGGGGTGGCTACACCTTC
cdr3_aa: CASSYSWDRGGYTF

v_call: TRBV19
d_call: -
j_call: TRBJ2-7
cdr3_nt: TGTGCCAGTAGTATCCGGGACGCGGGGAACTACGAGCAGTACTTC
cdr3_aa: CASSIRDAGNYEQYF

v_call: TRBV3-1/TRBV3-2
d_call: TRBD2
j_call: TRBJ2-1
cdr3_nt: TGTGCCAGCAGCCAAGTCGTATTAGCAGCGGGAGGGTGGAATGAGCAGTTCTTC
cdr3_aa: CASSQVVLAAGGWNEQFF

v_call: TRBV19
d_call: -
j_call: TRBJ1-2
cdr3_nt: TGTGCCAGTAGTATAGCGACAGCTGGAAATGGCTACACCTTC
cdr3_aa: CASSIATAGNGYTF

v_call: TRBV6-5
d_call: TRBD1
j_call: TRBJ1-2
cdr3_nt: TGTGCCAGCAGTTTCAGGGGGCAAGATGGCTACACCTTC
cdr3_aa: CASSFRGQDGYTF